Listed here are 26 T cell receptor beta chains from one sample, sequenced in a study of blood T cell repertoires in COVID-19. The data were produced by immunoSEQ multiplex PCR, yet TCRdb's version contains in-frame clones alone and is incomplete. Here the sample spans about 12,000 clones, about three quarters being singletons. The sample comprised peripheral blood. The receptors were sampled from a man aged 55 to 70 with COVID-19, enrolled during active disease.

This chain joins TRBV7-9 and TRBJ1-1; D gene unclear. The ends were cut back, 5 bases at V and 2 bases at J, with 9 bases in the middle. CDR3 size: 13 residues. Germline CDR1 SEHNR, CDR2 FQNEAQ (reference sequence). The CDR3 loop is CASSRTDNTEAFF. In nucleotides, the CDR3 is TGTGCCAGCAGCCGAACAGACAACACTGAAGCTTTCTTT.

The rearrangement uses TRBV27 and TRBJ2-7; weak D call: TRBD2 (5 bases). The CDR3 has 13 amino acids. The germline gives CDR1 MNHEY, CDR2 SMNVEV (reference sequence). V was cut by 2 bases and J by 7 bases, with 12 bases left in between. In nucleotides, the CDR3 is TGTGCCAGCAGTTTAGGCCCTTGGGAGGAGCAGTACTTC. Its protein product is CASSLGPWEEQYF.

The chain has TRBV2 and TRBJ2-7, with D perhaps TRBD1 (6 bases). The V end lost 6 bases, the J end lost 5 bases, and 14 bases lay between the germline ends. Germline CDR1 reads SNHLY; CDR2 reads FYNNEI. This CDR3 region has 13 residues. The CDR3 spells CASRPTGYDEQYF. The CDR3 DNA reads TGTGCCAGCAGGCCAACAGGGTACGACGAGCAGTACTTC.

This clone came up a few times. V usage is TRBV6-6 and J usage is TRBJ2-7; TRBD1 aligns across 11 bases. Germline assignment: CDR1 MNHNY and CDR2 SVGAGI (reference sequence). V dropped 7 bases and J dropped 5; count of bases not matched to a gene: 7. The CDR3 has 14 amino acids. CDR3 sequence: CASTKGQGENEQYF. In DNA, the CDR3 is TGTGCCAGCACCAAGGGACAGGGGGAAAACGAGCAGTACTTC.

The rearrangement uses TRBV19 and TRBJ1-5, with 8 positions matching TRBD1. This CDR3 has 16 residues. Germline V gene lookup returns CDR1 LNHDA and CDR2 SQIVND (reference sequence). The ends lost 3 bases at V and 2 bases at J; junction bases unmatched: 6. The CDR3 loop reads CASSMDRVNGNQPQHF. The CDR3 DNA reads as TGTGCCAGTAGTATGGACAGGGTGAATGGCAATCAGCCCCAGCATTTT.

J is TRBJ1-4 and V is TRBV24-1; D is undetermined. This CDR3 has 16 amino acids. Looked up from germline, CDR1 is KGHDR and CDR2 is SFDVKD. The germline V and J ends were trimmed by 3 bases and 7 bases, with 17 bases remaining between them. CDR3 residues: CATSDRPKGGAEKLFF. CDR3 sequence (DNA): TGTGCCACCAGTGATCGACCAAAGGGAGGAGCTGAAAAACTGTTTTTT.

By proportion, this clone is medium-sized (0.01 to 0.1%). The chain combines TRBV19 with TRBJ1-6; 7 bases fit TRBD1. The CDR3 totals 15 residues. J gave up 6 bases and V 6 bases, and 8 bases lay outside the gene matches. Germline CDR1 LNHDA, CDR2 SQIVND (reference sequence). This chain's CDR3 is CASRGMAGGNSPLHF. CDR3 coding DNA: TGTGCCAGTAGGGGGATGGCAGGGGGTAATTCACCCCTCCACTTT.

The V call is TRBV2, the J call TRBJ2-1; 8 positions agree with TRBD1. After removal of 5 bases from V and 1 base from J, the junction contained 16 bases not matched to a gene. CDR1 and CDR2 from the germline V gene are SNHLY and FYNNEI. The CDR3 extends over 19 amino acids. The CDR3 nucleotides are TGTGCCAGCAGTTTCAGGGGGCGGCTCCTCTCATTGTCCTACAATGAGCAGTTCTTC. Translation gives CASSFRGRLLSLSYNEQFF.

The rearrangement links TRBV5-4 to TRBJ2-4; TRBD2 might be the D (5 bases). This CDR3 comprises 17 residues. With 0 bases removed from V and 2 bases from J, the gap between germline ends came to 15 bases. Germline CDR1 SGHNT, CDR2 YYREEE (reference sequence). The CDR3 region is CASSLEVGRGSKNIQYF. In DNA form, the CDR3 reads TGTGCCAGCAGCTTGGAGGTGGGCCGAGGGTCCAAAAACATTCAGTACTTC.

This chain joins TRBV18 and TRBJ2-1; TRBD1 might be the D (6 bases). Germline V CDR1 and CDR2: KGHSH, LQKENI. The CDR3 sequence is 15 residues long. V was trimmed by 6 bases and J by 5 bases, leaving 17 bases between them. The chain's CDR3 is CASSQGGPPHNEQFF. For the CDR3, the DNA is TGTGCCAGCTCCCAAGGGGGTCCTCCCCACAATGAGCAGTTCTTC.

This chain uses TRBV7-9 with TRBJ2-7; the match to TRBD1 covers 9 bases. CDR1 and CDR2 (germline): SEHNR, FQNEAQ (reference sequence). V was pared by 5 bases and J by 3 bases, with 11 bases of the junction left unmatched. The CDR3 runs 16 residues. CDR3 nucleotides: TGTGCCAGCAGCCGTCCCCCACCGGACAGGGGCTACGAGCAGTACTTC. As protein: CASSRPPPDRGYEQYF.

This clone appeared once. The rearrangement joins TRBV7-6 to TRBJ2-5; the match to TRBD1 covers 7 bases. The CDR3 is made up of 16 amino acids. After removal of 0 bases from V and 9 bases from J, the junction contained 13 bases not matched to a gene. The germline V gene encodes CDR1 SGHVS and CDR2 FNYEAQ. CDR3 nucleotide sequence: TGTGCCAGCAGCTTAGCGGGGACAGCCCGTGATGATTCCCAGTACTTC. Its protein product is CASSLAGTARDDSQYF.

The V gene is TRBV19, the J gene TRBJ2-7, with 9 nucleotides matching TRBD2. V dropped 7 bases and J dropped 2; count of bases not matched to a gene: 6. Looked up from germline, CDR1 is LNHDA and CDR2 is SQIVND (reference sequence). CDR3 length equals 14 residues. The CDR3 region is CASTISGGAYEQYF. The CDR3 coding sequence is TGTGCCAGTACCATTAGCGGGGGAGCCTACGAGCAGTACTTC.

The chain uses TRBV28 and TRBJ1-1; no clear D. Trimming pared 6 bases from V and 8 bases from J, leaving 10 bases between. The CDR3 contains 11 residues. Germline values: CDR1 MDHEN, CDR2 SYDVKM. The CDR3 coding sequence is TGTGCCAGCAGCATGACATTCGAAGCTTTCTTT. As protein: CASSMTFEAFF.

This clone turned up a few times. CDR3 bases: TGTGCCAGCAGTCCCGGGGCGGGGGGCAATCAGCCCCAGCATTTT. It encodes CASSPGAGGNQPQHF. The chain is built from TRBV6-6 and TRBJ1-5; TRBD1 is a possible D gene (5 bases). CDR1 MNHNY and CDR2 SVGAGI come from the germline V gene (reference sequence). CDR3 size: 15 residues. The V end was cut by 5 bases, the J end by 2 bases, with 13 bases between.

This clone appeared once. This sequence joins TRBV2 and TRBJ2-1, with 10 positions matching TRBD2. The CDR3 covers 17 residues. The V gene's germline CDR1 is SNHLY and CDR2 FYNNEI. V was pared by 2 bases and J by 8 bases, with 12 bases of the junction left unmatched. As DNA, the CDR3 is TGTGCCAGCAGTGAACAGCTAGCGGGAGACACGGGGGATGAGCAGTTCTTC. Translating it yields CASSEQLAGDTGDEQFF.

The chain recombines TRBV19 with TRBJ2-1, with D perhaps matching TRBD2 (5 bases). Trimming stripped 5 bases from V and 4 bases from J, with 9 bases between. Germline CDR1 is LNHDA and CDR2 is SQIVND (reference sequence). This CDR3 has 13 residues. The CDR3 DNA is TGTGCCAGTAGTCCCGAGGGTTACAATGAGCAGTTCTTC. Protein sequence: CASSPEGYNEQFF.

The CDR3 region has the DNA TGTGCCAGCAGCTCAAACCCGGGACTAGCGGCCTACAATGAGCAGTTCTTC. It encodes CASSSNPGLAAYNEQFF. V gene TRBV7-9 combines with J gene TRBJ2-1; 11 nucleotides match TRBD2. V lost 4 bases and J lost 2; bases outside the gene matches: 7. CDR1 is SEHNR, CDR2 FQNEAQ, per germline (reference sequence). The CDR3 is made up of 17 amino acids.

This clone has only one observation. The chain joins TRBV18 to TRBJ2-7; 9 nucleotides agree with TRBD1. Germline-derived CDR1 and CDR2 are KGHSH and LQKENI. The CDR3 is 14 residues long. Unmatched junction bases numbered 4, after V lost 3 bases and J lost 4 bases. Here the CDR3 DNA reads TGTGCCAGCTCACCCCCGGACAGGGGTTACGAGCAGTACTTC. Translated, it gives CASSPPDRGYEQYF.

This clone appeared a single time. The chain recombines TRBV6-2 or TRBV6-3 with TRBJ2-7, with TRBD1 as a possible D gene (5 bases). V lost 4 bases and J 4 bases, leaving 20 bases between the germline ends. Germline V gives CDR1 MNHEY, CDR2 SVGEGT. The CDR3 has 16 residues. The CDR3 is CASSWVVGESYYEQYV. The CDR3 coding sequence is TGTGCCAGCAGTTGGGTCGTAGGGGAATCGTATTACGAGCAGTACGTC.

This clone has just one count. This chain uses TRBV11-2 with TRBJ2-5, with D possibly TRBD2 on 7 matching bases. V lost 2 bases to trimming and J lost 0 bases, with 10 bases between them. Germline CDR1 reads SGHAT; CDR2 reads FQNNGV. This CDR3 comprises 15 residues. This chain's CDR3 is CASSLRGGYQETQYF. The DNA for the CDR3 is TGTGCCAGCAGCTTAAGGGGGGGATACCAAGAGACCCAGTACTTC.

The chain links TRBV6-4 to TRBJ1-2; 8 bases map to TRBD1. V lost 1 base to trimming and J lost 3 bases; unmatched junction nucleotides: 7. The CDR3 has 16 residues. Germline loops: CDR1 MRHNA, CDR2 SNTAGT. CDR3 amino acids: CASSDFPDRAHYGYTF. The DNA for the CDR3 is TGTGCCAGCAGTGACTTCCCGGACAGGGCACACTATGGCTACACCTTC.

This chain joins TRBV28 and TRBJ2-7; 9 bases are shared with TRBD2. Germline-derived CDR1 and CDR2 are MDHEN and SYDVKM. CDR3 length equals 16 residues. With 4 bases clipped from V and 4 bases from J, the junction kept 11 bases outside the gene matches. CDR3 in DNA: TGTGCCAGCAGTTCCCCGGGAGCGGGGGGCCATTACGAGCAGTACTTC. This codes for CASSSPGAGGHYEQYF.

The chain links TRBV7-2 to TRBJ1-3; the D gene is possibly TRBD1 (6 bases). V was shortened by 5 bases and J by 6 bases, with 11 bases between the two germline ends. Germline loops: CDR1 SGHTA, CDR2 FQGNSA. This CDR3 spans 13 amino acids. This CDR3 is CASSQGRLNTIYF. The CDR3 DNA is TGTGCCAGCAGCCAGGGGCGGCTAAACACCATATATTTT.

This clone was counted only a few times. CDR3 nucleotide sequence: TGCGCCAGCAGCTTGGGTGCCCTGAGGGAGCAGTACTTC. It encodes CASSLGALREQYF. The J gene is TRBJ2-7, the V gene TRBV5-1; D remains ambiguous. CDR1 and CDR2 (germline): SGHRS, YFSETQ. Trimming took off 0 bases at V and 7 bases at J, with 11 bases between the two ends. CDR3 length equals 13 residues.

The chain is built from TRBV5-4 and TRBJ1-5; 7 bases align to TRBD1. This CDR3 spans 18 amino acids. Trimming cost V 2 bases and J 0 bases; bases outside gene matches: 11. Germline V gene data show CDR1 as SGHNT and CDR2 as YYREEE (reference sequence). The DNA for the CDR3 is TGTGCCAGCAGCTTTTTAGAGGGGGCTGGTTATAGCAATCAGCCCCAGCATTTT. Its translation: CASSFLEGAGYSNQPQHF.